This TCR beta chain derives from a study of preoperative IRX-2 immunotherapy in early breast cancer. The CDR3 has 12 amino acids. CDR1 MNHNS and CDR2 SASEGT come from the germline V gene. With 4 bases removed from V and 3 bases from J, the gap between germline ends came to 6 bases. Assay used: immunoSEQ multiplex PCR; TCRdb lists only in-frame clones, some missing. Counted here are around 62,000 clones, roughly 95% occurring once; the ten biggest clones make up roughly 1.7%. Treatment denoted: preoperative locoregional IRX-2 cytokine immunotherapy. Samples came from a phase Ib trial of preoperative locoregional IRX-2 cytokine immunotherapy.

This sequence originates from a human donor with breast cancer. This sequence joins TRBV6-1 and TRBJ1-2; D remains unclear. Sampling took place from a patient treated with IRX-2 immunotherapy. Here the CDR3 DNA reads TGTGCCAGCAGTGGACGGTACTATGGCTACACCTTC. This translates into CASSGRYYGYTF.